This T cell receptor (beta chain) was identified in a study of early T cells in non-severe SARS-CoV-2 infection. In TCRdb, the 5' RACE reads were re-called with MiXCR into one record per CDR3 protein. The sample shows approximately 41,000 distinct CDR3 sequences, about 5% of them seen only once. Trimming at V came to 5 bases and at J to 1 base, leaving 4 bases not matched to a gene. The length of the CDR3 is 15 residues. V gene TRBV12-3 or TRBV12-4 combines with J gene TRBJ2-2, with 7 bases fitting TRBD1. This TCR came from an adult who was a healthcare worker with PCR-confirmed SARS-CoV-2 infection or an uninfected control (not recorded which). Sequenced material: whole blood. CDR3 residues: CASSKRTGNTGELFF. Written as DNA, the CDR3 is TGTGCCAGCAGTAAGCGGACAGGGAACACCGGGGAGCTGTTTTTT.